This TCR beta chain was recorded in a study of T cells in Graves' hyperthyroidism and ophthalmopathy. Whole-study context: Peripheral blood collection took place at initial diagnosis, before any treatment. Study observations and caveats: Ophthalmopathy prediction by the model preceded onset by a median 6.5 months. Most thyroid clonotypes with frequency above 0.001 were detected in blood.

The CDR3 loop spans 15 amino acids. Trimming stripped 1 base from V and 4 bases from J, with 13 bases between. Germline CDR1 SGHTA, CDR2 FQGNSA. Criteria for exclusion of patients were uncontrolled infection, other autoimmune disease, pregnancy or lactation. Amplification of TCR beta CDR3 regions was performed using RNA transcripts as template. TCR CDR3 underwent first-round RT-PCR with the HTBI primer set. TCRdb passed the multiplex PCR reads through MiXCR, listing each CDR3 protein once. The sample lists 650,000 to 700,000 distinct CDR3 sequences; about 18% were seen once. In regard to this clonotype: Its antigen is as yet unknown.

Sequencing input: blood. The receptor comes from a man aged 45 to 65 with Graves' hyperthyroidism. The V call is TRBV7-2, the J call TRBJ2-5, with D unresolved. The CDR3 reads CASSLVPVLTETQYF. The DNA of the CDR3 is TGTGCCAGCAGCTTAGTACCAGTGCTAACAGAGACCCAGTACTTC.